One sample yielded the 4 T cell receptor beta chains listed below, sequenced in a study of T cells in Graves' hyperthyroidism and ophthalmopathy. TCR beta CDR3 regions were amplified from RNA. The study used the HTBI primer set for a first-round RT-PCR of the TCR CDR3. One entry per CDR3 protein, called by TCRdb with MiXCR from the multiplex PCR reads. The table records 700,000 or so distinct CDR3 sequences, roughly 15% of them present only once. Source material: blood. The origin of the receptors is a woman aged 45-59 years with Graves' ophthalmopathy.

This chain joins TRBV7-9 and TRBJ2-2; no clear D. CDR1 is SEHNR, CDR2 FQNEAQ, per germline (reference sequence). CDR3 length: 14 residues. V lost 5 bases and J 6 bases, leaving 13 bases between the germline ends. In DNA form, the CDR3 reads TGTGCCAGCAGCCCGCCGCCAGGCCCCGGGGAGCTGTTTTTT. It translates to CASSPPPGPGELFF.

This clonotype was seen only a few times. This sequence joins TRBV2 and TRBJ2-7; 10 bases line up with TRBD1. J was trimmed by 1 base and V by 11 bases; bases with no gene match: 11. CDR3 length: 15 amino acids. From germline, CDR1 is SNHLY and CDR2 FYNNEI. The CDR3 DNA reads TGTGCCGGCCGTAATCCGGGACAGGGGTCCTACGAGCAGTACTTC. This encodes CAGRNPGQGSYEQYF.

As regards this clonotype: This could be a read error, since a much larger clone is one nucleotide away. The V and J genes are TRBV24-1 and TRBJ2-1; 10 positions agree with TRBD2. The J segment lost 2 bases and the V segment lost 6 bases, leaving 6 bases of the junction unmatched. CDR1 is KGHDR, CDR2 SFDVKD, per germline. The CDR3 is made up of 16 amino acids. The CDR3 loop reads CATSNLAGGTYNEQFF. DNA of the CDR3: TGTGCCACCAGTAACTTAGCGGGAGGAACCTACAATGAGCAGTTCTTC.

This clonotype was counted at least ten times. The rearrangement joins TRBV6-1 to TRBJ1-2, with 7 bases matching TRBD1. CDR1 is MNHNS, CDR2 SASEGT, per germline. This CDR3 contains 15 residues. J was trimmed by 10 bases and V by 6 bases; bases with no gene match: 17. CDR3 in DNA: TGTGCCAGCAGACAACAACGCGGACAGGAGCCGAACTACACCTTC. Translating gives CASRQQRGQEPNYTF.